Below, 9 T cell receptor beta chains from the same sample are listed, as sequenced in a study of cytomegalovirus exposure and HLA in healthy donors. The PCR had 60 Vbeta and 13 Jbeta primers. TCRdb's table, derived via immunoSEQ multiplex PCR, lists solely in-frame clones and lacks some. The data hold about 180,000 clones, with just over 75% observed a single time. Material for sequencing was PBMCs. The receptor set was obtained from a young woman in good health and CMV-seropositive.

The chain employs TRBV21-1 and TRBJ2-7; the D call of TRBD2 is as the table states it, not checked on the DNA. TRBV21-1 is a pseudogene. The CDR3 consists of 20 residues. The CDR3 DNA is TGTGCCAGCAGTTACAGCGGGATGGGTACGCGGAACTCCCAACAGGGCGAGCAGTACTTC. Its translation: CASSYSGMGTRNSQQGEQYF.

The rearrangement joins TRBV5-4 to TRBJ2-1; TRBD2 matches 12 bases. With 4 bases clipped from V and 4 bases from J, the junction kept 6 bases outside the gene matches. This CDR3 contains 16 residues. Germline values: CDR1 SGHNT, CDR2 YYREEE (reference sequence). The CDR3 DNA sequence: TGTGCCAGCAGCCACCCAACTAGCGGGAGGTACAATGAGCAGTTCTTC. Translation: CASSHPTSGRYNEQFF.

The chain couples TRBV27 to TRBJ2-7; 9 bases line up with TRBD1. CDR3 length: 14 amino acids. Germline trimming cut 6 bases from V and 10 bases from J; bases unmatched to any gene: 13. CDR1 is MNHEY and CDR2 is SMNVEV in the germline V gene (reference sequence). CDR3 coding DNA: TGTGCCAGCAGCCCGGTCCAGGGACAGGGAGGACAGTACTTC. Encoded protein: CASSPVQGQGGQYF.

This chain connects TRBV9 to TRBJ2-5, with a tentative D call TRBD2 (6 bases). Germline CDR1 reads SGDLS; CDR2 reads YYNGEE. This CDR3 has 16 amino acids. The V end was cut by 0 bases, the J end by 3 bases, with 15 bases between. DNA of the CDR3: TGTGCCAGCAGCGTAGGTGGGAGGCGGGGTGAAGAGACCCAGTACTTC. It is translated as CASSVGGRRGEETQYF.

This clone occurred a few times. V is TRBV10-3 and J is TRBJ2-3; D not resolved. The V end was cut by 4 bases, the J end by 4 bases, with 6 bases between. The germline V gene has CDR1 ENHRY and CDR2 SYGVKD. The CDR3 length is 12 residues. CDR3 amino acids: CAISVAPDTQYF. For the CDR3, the DNA is TGTGCCATCAGTGTAGCACCAGATACGCAGTATTTT.

This sequence joins TRBV6-5 and TRBJ1-1; D not certain. Germline lookup yields CDR1 MNHEY and CDR2 SVGAGI. This CDR3 is built from 14 residues. The V end was cut by 2 bases, the J end by 5 bases, with 12 bases between. The CDR3 nucleotides are TGTGCCAGCAGTTACAGGGAATCGGGGACTGAAGCTTTCTTT. Amino acids: CASSYRESGTEAFF.

J is TRBJ2-2 and V is TRBV7-2; 13 bases agree with TRBD2. V lost 5 bases, J lost 5 bases, and 5 bases stayed unmatched. CDR1 and CDR2 from the germline V gene are SGHTA and FQGNSA. This CDR3 is 16 amino acids long. The CDR3 nucleotides read TGTGCCAGCAGCGTAACTAGCGGGAGGGGAACCGGGGAGCTGTTTTTT. Translating it yields CASSVTSGRGTGELFF.

J is TRBJ2-7 and V is TRBV7-9; 9 positions agree with TRBD2. Germline V gene lookup returns CDR1 SEHNR and CDR2 FQNEAQ (reference sequence). The V segment lost 6 bases and the J segment 1 base; nucleotides outside the gene matches: 10. The CDR3 is made up of 16 amino acids. DNA of the CDR3: TGTGCCAGCAGAAAAGAGACTAGCGGAGATTCCTACGAGCAGTACTTC. This sequence encodes CASRKETSGDSYEQYF.

There are a few counts of this clone. The chain links TRBV4-1 to TRBJ2-1; possibly TRBD2 for D (6 bases). Germline CDR1 MGHRA, CDR2 YSYEKL. This CDR3 has 20 amino acids. Deletions cut 3 bases from V and 1 base from J, with 25 bases between. CDR3 sequence (DNA): TGCGCCAGCAGCCATCCAAGCGGAGGAGGACGGGAGAGGTCCTACAATGAGCAGTTCTTC. It is translated as CASSHPSGGGRERSYNEQFF.